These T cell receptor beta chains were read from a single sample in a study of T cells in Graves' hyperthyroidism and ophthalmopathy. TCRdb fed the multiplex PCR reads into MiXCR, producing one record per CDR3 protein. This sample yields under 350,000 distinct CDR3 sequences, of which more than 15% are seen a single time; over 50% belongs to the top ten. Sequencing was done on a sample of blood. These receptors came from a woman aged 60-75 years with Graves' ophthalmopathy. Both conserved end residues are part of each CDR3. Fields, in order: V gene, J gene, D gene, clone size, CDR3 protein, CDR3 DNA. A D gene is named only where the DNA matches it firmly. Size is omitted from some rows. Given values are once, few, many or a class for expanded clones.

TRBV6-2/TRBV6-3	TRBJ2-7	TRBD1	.	CASYQSAGQGSYEQYF	TGTGCCAGCTATCAAAGTGCGGGACAGGGCTCCTACGAGCAGTACTTC
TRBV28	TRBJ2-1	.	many	CASSYGRGGGRFNEQFF	TGTGCCAGCAGTTACGGGCGTGGGGGGGGCAGGTTCAATGAGCAGTTCTTC
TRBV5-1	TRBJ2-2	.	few	CASSLAILSTGELFF	TGCGCCAGCAGCTTGGCGATCCTGAGCACCGGGGAGCTGTTTTTT
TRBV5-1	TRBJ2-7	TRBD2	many	CASSPGLAGGPYEQYF	TGTGCCAGCAGCCCCGGACTAGCGGGAGGGCCCTACGAGCAGTACTTC
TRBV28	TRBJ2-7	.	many	CASSLPTGKYEQYF	TGTGCCAGCAGCCTACCGACAGGAAAATACGAGCAGTACTTC
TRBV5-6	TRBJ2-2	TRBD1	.	CASSEGDREVGELFF	TGTGCCAGCAGCGAGGGGGACAGGGAGGTCGGGGAGCTGTTTTTT
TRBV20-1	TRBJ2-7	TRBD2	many	CSAFGLAETYEQYF	TGCAGTGCTTTTGGACTAGCGGAAACCTACGAGCAGTACTTC
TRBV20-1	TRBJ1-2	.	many	CSARGGDYGYTF	TGCAGTGCTAGAGGAGGGGACTATGGCTACACCTTC
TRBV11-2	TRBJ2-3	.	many	CASSLWEDTQYF	TGTGCCAGCAGCTTATGGGAAGATACGCAGTATTTT
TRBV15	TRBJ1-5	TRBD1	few	CATSREGQGQHF	TGTGCCACCAGCAGAGAGGGACAGGGGCAGCATTTT
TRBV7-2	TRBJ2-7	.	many	CASSLSSGSYEQYF	TGTGCCAGCAGCCTCAGCTCAGGGTCCTACGAGCAGTACTTC
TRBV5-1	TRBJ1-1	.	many	CASSNIFGTEAFF	TGCGCCAGCAGCAACATTTTCGGGACTGAAGCTTTCTTT
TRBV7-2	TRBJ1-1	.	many	CASSLMGVGEAFF	TGTGCCAGCAGCCTAATGGGTGTCGGTGAAGCTTTCTTT
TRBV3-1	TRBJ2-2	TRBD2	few	CASSRIAGTNTGELFF	TGTGCCAGCAGCCGAATAGCGGGGACGAACACCGGGGAGCTGTTTTTT
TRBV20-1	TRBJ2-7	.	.	CSARDQQIYEQYF	TGCAGTGCTAGAGATCAGCAGATCTACGAGCAGTACTTC
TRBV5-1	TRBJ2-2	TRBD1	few	CASRTGGIAGELFF	TGCGCCAGCAGGACAGGGGGCATCGCCGGGGAGCTGTTTTTT
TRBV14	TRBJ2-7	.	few	CASSQARGGPYEQYF	TGTGCCAGCAGCCAAGCCAGGGGAGGACCTTACGAGCAGTACTTC
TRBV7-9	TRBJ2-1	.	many	CASSYGGFGGEQFF	TGTGCCAGCAGCTATGGGGGTTTCGGGGGTGAGCAGTTCTTC
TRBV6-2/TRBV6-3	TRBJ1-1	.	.	CASREGVNTKAFF	TGTGCCAGCAGGGAGGGAGTGAACACTAAAGCTTTCTTT
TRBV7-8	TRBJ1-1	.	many	CASSYLGSNTEAFF	TGTGCCAGCAGCTACCTGGGGTCGAACACTGAAGCTTTCTTT
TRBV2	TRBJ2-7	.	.	CASRRGDRAYEQYF	TGTGCCAGCAGGCGGGGGGACAGAGCCTACGAGCAGTACTTC
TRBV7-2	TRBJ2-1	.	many	CASSFSMRQDNEQFF	TGTGCCAGCAGCTTTAGCATGAGACAGGACAATGAGCAGTTCTTC
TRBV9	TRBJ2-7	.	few	CASSQDGSQTKLRDPGNEQYF	TGTGCCAGCAGCCAAGATGGCTCTCAAACCAAGTTACGGGACCCCGGTAACGAGCAGTACTTC
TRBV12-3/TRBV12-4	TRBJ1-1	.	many	CASSLDRLMNTEAFF	TGTGCCAGCAGCTTGGACCGCCTCATGAACACTGAAGCTTTCTTT
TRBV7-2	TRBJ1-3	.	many	CASSRDFGNTIYF	TGTGCCAGCAGCCGGGACTTTGGAAACACCATATATTTT
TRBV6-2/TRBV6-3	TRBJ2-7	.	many	CASSYLGTRSSYEQYF	TGTGCCAGCAGTTACCTTGGGACTCGGAGCTCCTACGAGCAGTACTTC
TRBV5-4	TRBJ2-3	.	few	CASRQQTSTDTQYF	TGTGCCAGCAGGCAACAGACTAGCACAGATACGCAGTATTTT
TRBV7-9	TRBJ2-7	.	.	CASSLGALRGKSSYEQYF	TGTGCCAGCAGCTTAGGCGCCCTCCGCGGGAAGAGCTCCTACGAGCAGTACTTC
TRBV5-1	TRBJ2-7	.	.	CASSLSPVTGSYEQYF	TGCGCCAGCAGCTTGAGCCCAGTGACAGGTTCCTACGAGCAGTACTTC
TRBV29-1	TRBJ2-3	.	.	CSGLTGIDTQYF	TGCAGCGGCCTGACTGGGATAGATACGCAGTATTTT
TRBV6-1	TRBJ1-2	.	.	CASSDRLGDHGYTF	TGTGCCAGCAGTGATAGGTTAGGGGATCATGGCTACACCTTC
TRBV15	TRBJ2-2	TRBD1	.	CATSRWDSDTGELFF	TGTGCCACCAGCAGGTGGGACAGCGACACCGGGGAGCTGTTTTTT
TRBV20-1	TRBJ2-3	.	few	CSARVYESTDTQYF	TGCAGTGCTAGGGTCTACGAAAGCACAGATACGCAGTATTTT
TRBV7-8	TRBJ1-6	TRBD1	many	CASSPQGAGNSPLHF	TGTGCCAGCAGCCCGCAGGGGGCGGGTAATTCACCCCTCCACTTT
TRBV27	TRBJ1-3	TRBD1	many	CASSSRGFSGNTIYF	TGTGCCAGCAGCTCCAGGGGGTTCTCTGGAAACACCATATATTTT
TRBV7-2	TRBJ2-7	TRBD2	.	CATGETSGYEQYF	TGTGCCACCGGTGAGACTAGCGGTTACGAGCAGTACTTC
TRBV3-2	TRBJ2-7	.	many	CASSQDIYEQYF	TGTGCCAGCAGCCAAGATATCTACGAGCAGTACTTC
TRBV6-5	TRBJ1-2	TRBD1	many	CASSYSPTGDHGYTF	TGTGCCAGCAGTTACTCCCCGACAGGGGACCATGGCTACACCTTC
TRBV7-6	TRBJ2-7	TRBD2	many	CASSLVLAGDEQYF	TGTGCCAGCAGCTTAGTGCTCGCGGGAGACGAGCAGTACTTC
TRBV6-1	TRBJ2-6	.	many	CASSEIKFSGANVLTF	TGTGCCAGCAGCGAGATTAAGTTCTCTGGGGCCAACGTCCTGACTTTC
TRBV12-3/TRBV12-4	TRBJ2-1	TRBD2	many	CASSLSAGGPSYNEQFF	TGTGCCAGCAGTTTATCCGCGGGGGGGCCTTCCTACAATGAGCAGTTCTTC